The present T cell receptor beta chain was sequenced within a study of cytomegalovirus exposure and HLA in healthy donors. General study findings and limits: A missense variant in DCLRE1C was later tied to TCR beta V- and J-gene trimming. Donors belonging to an Asian-associated ancestry cluster reportedly showed fewer N-insertions in productive TCRs than the roughly 670-donor mean, according to what a later analysis found. Researchers counted approximately 160 TCR beta chains as cytomegalovirus-associated. In an earlier analysis, in under 700 donors, most V segments appeared productive either ~87% or ~30% of the time.

The PCR contained 60 Vbeta and 13 Jbeta primers. Profiled with immunoSEQ multiplex PCR; TCRdb holds only in-frame clones, not every one. The sample records about 100,000 clones, about four fifths being singletons. V lost 5 bases, J lost 4 bases, and 8 bases stayed unmatched. Germline V lookup: CDR1 MDHEN, CDR2 SYDVKM. The CDR3 loop spans 15 amino acids. Of note for this clone: Its antigen is currently unknown.

The chain uses TRBV28 and TRBJ1-2, with 9 bases matching TRBD1. This clonotype was obtained from a man in his forties in good health and CMV-seropositive. Sequencing was carried out using PBMCs. The CDR3 is CASSPRTGAFYGYTF. The CDR3 coding sequence is TGTGCCAGCAGTCCGCGGACAGGGGCGTTCTATGGCTACACCTTC.